This T cell receptor (beta chain) was sequenced for a study of blood T cell repertoires in COVID-19 (dated by TCRdb to the early 2020s). For context, the study as a whole: Samples covering the acute and convalescent phases of COVID-19 were provided by collaborators in the United States, Italy and Spain. A de-identified subject ID, COVID-19 status, age in years and sex were almost always included in the sample metadata. Samples came from the ongoing ImmuneRACE study (first 160 participants) plus 1,254 subjects from 6 global collaborators. Subjects who had been exposed to COVID-19, were actively infected with it, or had recovered from it provided the deeply sampled blood TCRbeta repertoires that made up the dataset. The prospective study material was composed of cDNA or gDNA derived from T cells, B-cell-depleted T cells, or PBMCs. Where HLA class I and class II types were available, the types were taken from metadata supplied by the sample provider, not from assay-based typing. The repertoires were made available in a free public database intended to serve as a resource for research on the immune response to SARS-CoV-2.

TCRbeta CDR3 regions were amplified from genomic DNA by means of the immunoSEQ Assay, a bias-controlled multiplex PCR. In the authors' own workflow: Nucleated cell counts per sample were estimated from amplification of reference gene primers within the assay. To quantify the absolute abundance of each unique TCRbeta CDR3 rearrangement, sequence reads were collapsed and filtered. For each sample, productive Simpson clonality was calculated as the square root of Simpson's diversity index over productive rearrangements. TCRdb re-hosts the immuneACCESS table, in-frame sequences only. Its copies lack some clones; in the studies checked, an unresolved V gene accounts for under half of them, and the cause for the rest is not known. The D gene and trimming were derived from the DNA, and the V and J assignments and clone size from that table. The sample has 45,000 to 55,000 clones on record, about 82% of them singletons. The leading ten clones occupy 10% to 15% of the sample.

Each collaborating institution followed its own protocols to collect whole blood in K2EDTA tubes. For TCRbeta analysis, collaborator samples were shipped as frozen whole blood, as isolated PBMCs, or as DNA extracted from either sample type. Findings and caveats that apply to the study as a whole: The quantity of clinical and demographic metadata differed by source and by participant and was supplied without curation.

V is reduced by 8 bases and J by 4 bases, leaving a spacing of 7 bases between them. CDR3 length: 11 amino acids, cysteine to phenylalanine. Only the CDR3 DNA is retained, 33 bases long and in frame from the first base. The germline V gene provides CDR1 SNHLY and CDR2 FYNNEI. With respect to this clone: The antigen it binds to is not known. No much larger clonotype is one base removed from it; base qualities were not supplied.

The TCR sequence derives from a man between 65 and 79 years old with active COVID-19. Material: peripheral blood. The V and J segments used are TRBV2 and TRBJ2-3; the D gene assignment is ambiguous. The CDR3 reads as follows: CASAWSDTQYF. The DNA is TGTGCCAGCGCGTGGTCAGATACGCAGTATTTT.